This TCR beta chain stems from a study of cytomegalovirus exposure and HLA in healthy donors. In the PCR, 60 Vbeta and 13 Jbeta primers were used. Method: immunoSEQ multiplex PCR; TCRdb's copy keeps in-frame clones and lacks some. Here the sample spans about 200,000 clones, around 86% being singletons. Study results and caveats: Presence/absence analyses assumed roughly uniform sequencing depth across donors. In an earlier analysis, most TCR beta V segments were productive about 87% or about 30% of the time. In vitro assays verified that three CMV-associated chains recognized CMV antigens specifically.

The CDR3 totals 16 residues. From germline, CDR1 is SEHNR and CDR2 FQNEAQ (reference sequence). Comments on this clone: Its specificity is unknown. At one boundary the junction diverges from the germline segment, which might be a read error.

This chain connects TRBV7-9 to TRBJ2-5; 8 nucleotides align to TRBD1. This receptor was taken from a young woman in good health and CMV-seronegative. The source material was PBMCs. CDR3 in amino acids: CSSSLVAGGGQETQYF. The CDR3 DNA follows: TGTTCCAGCAGCTTAGTAGCAGGGGGCGGCCAAGAGACCCAGTACTTC.